The text below deals with one T cell receptor beta chain. Its antigen remains unknown. Per the germline V gene, CDR1 is MNHEY and CDR2 is SVGAGI. The ends were cut back, 4 bases at V and 0 bases at J, with 11 bases in the middle. The CDR3 has 15 residues. The sample comes from a study of T-cell memory formation after mild COVID-19. MiXCR was run by TCRdb on the 5' RACE reads, yielding one entry per CDR3 protein. The sample records 270,000 or so distinct CDR3 sequences, roughly 17% being singletons. The study's findings and limits: Pre-infection memory already had some responding clones, implying cross-reactive memory joined. Confirmation of SARS-CoV-2 specificity was lacking for second-wave clones peaking day 37.

Material for sequencing was PBMCs or a T cell subset sorted from them (not recorded which). This sequence was found in a man aged 18 to 30 who had mild COVID-19 (a few samples of this study predate the infection). Cell type and time point are not known. V usage is TRBV6-5 and J usage is TRBJ2-3, with D possibly being TRBD2 (7 bases). The CDR3 bases are TGTGCCAGCAGTTGGCGGGGGCCCAGCACAGATACGCAGTATTTT. The encoded protein is CASSWRGPSTDTQYF.